The entry below describes one T cell receptor (beta chain). The PCR contained 60 Vbeta and 13 Jbeta primers. Libraries were prepared by immunoSEQ multiplex PCR; TCRdb keeps only in-frame clonotypes and omits some of them. Here the sample spans roughly 150,000 clones, over 60% being singletons. The source of the sample is a study of cytomegalovirus exposure and HLA in healthy donors. With 10 bases clipped from V and 5 bases from J, the junction kept 7 bases outside the gene matches. This CDR3 contains 14 residues. Per the germline V gene, CDR1 is ENHRY and CDR2 is SYGVKD. This TCR came from a woman aged 18-30 years in good health and CMV-seronegative. The chain combines TRBV10-3 with TRBJ2-2; 10 positions agree with TRBD2. Sequencing was done on a sample of PBMCs. The CDR3 spells CATRAGGRTGELFF. For the CDR3, the DNA is TGTGCCACCCGAGCGGGGGGGCGGACCGGGGAGCTGTTTTTT.